Listed here are 20 T cell receptor beta chains from one sample, sequenced in a study of T cell repertoires in cytomegalovirus infection. TCRdb processed the reads anew with MiXCR; each CDR3 protein has one entry. The data hold around 740,000 distinct CDR3 sequences, with approximately 40% observed a single time. Sequenced material: PBMCs. The origin of the receptors is a human donor in good health (CMV status not recorded). Some clones in this sample may be carry-over from other donors' samples.

The V gene is TRBV10-3, the J gene TRBJ1-1; TRBD1 aligns across 7 bases. CDR1 is ENHRY and CDR2 is SYGVKD in the germline V gene. The V gene end was trimmed by 7 bases and the J gene end by 4 bases; junction bases not matched to a gene: 9. The CDR3 runs to 14 residues. The CDR3 sequence: CAINRGGGSTEAFF. The CDR3 bases are TGTGCCATCAACAGGGGAGGTGGGAGCACTGAAGCTTTCTTT.

The V gene is TRBV28, the J gene TRBJ1-5, with TRBD1 as a possible D gene (5 bases). V was pared by 4 bases and J by 8 bases, with 18 bases between. The V gene's germline CDR1 is MDHEN and CDR2 SYDVKM. The CDR3 has 15 amino acids. Here the CDR3 reads CASSSPDGGDEPQHF. In nucleotides, the CDR3 is TGTGCCAGCAGTTCCCCGGACGGGGGTGACGAGCCCCAGCATTTT.

This clonotype was counted at least ten times. In DNA form, the CDR3 reads TGTGCCAGCACCCCAACCGCGCGACGTGACGGCGAGCAGTACTTC. This encodes CASTPTARRDGEQYF. The chain carries TRBV7-8 and TRBJ2-7; D gene ambiguous. There are 15 residues in the CDR3. CDR1 is SGHVS, CDR2 FQNEAQ, per germline. The V end was cut by 7 bases, the J end by 6 bases, with 22 bases between.

This clonotype has only a few counts. The rearrangement uses TRBV7-9 and TRBJ1-4; D is perhaps TRBD1 (5 bases). The V and J ends lost 5 bases and 5 bases respectively, with 18 bases between them. CDR1 is SEHNR, CDR2 FQNEAQ, per germline (reference sequence). CDR3 size: 16 residues. The DNA for the CDR3 is TGTGCCAGCAGCGGGACTCGGGACGGACAAAATGAAAAACTGTTTTTT. Amino acid sequence: CASSGTRDGQNEKLFF.

Comment on this clonotype: A single base separates this from a much larger clone, so it may be a read error. The chain employs TRBV7-8 and TRBJ2-3; D ambiguous. CDR1 is SGHVS, CDR2 FQNEAQ, per germline. V shed 5 bases and J shed 3 bases, with 15 bases lying between them. The CDR3 loop spans 15 amino acids. The CDR3 bases are TGTGCCAGCAGCCCGACCGGCCGTAGGACAGATACGCAGTATTTT. Translated: CASSPTGRRTDTQYF. Based on the CDR3 plus reference TRBV7-8 and TRBJ2-3, the full variable domain is GAGVSQSPRYKVAKRGQDVALRCDPISGHVSLFWYQQALGQGPEFLTYFQNEAQLDKSGLPSDRFFAERPEGSVSTLKIQRTQQEDSAVYLCASSPTGRRTDTQYFGPGTRLTVL.

The rearrangement links TRBV5-4 to TRBJ1-2, with 10 bases lining up with TRBD1. V dropped 4 bases and J dropped 6; count of bases not matched to a gene: 9. From germline, CDR1 is SGHNT and CDR2 YYREEE (reference sequence). The CDR3 loop spans 15 amino acids. For the CDR3, the DNA is TGTGCCAGCAGCCCCTGGGACAGGGGCGGGCATGGCTACACCTTC. Translated, it gives CASSPWDRGGHGYTF.

This clonotype was seen a few times. This chain connects TRBV6-5 to TRBJ2-1; a weak D match, TRBD2 (5 bases). This CDR3 is 16 amino acids long. V was pared by 4 bases and J by 6 bases, with 19 bases between. CDR1 and CDR2 (germline): MNHEY, SVGAGI. CDR3 loop: CASSFLAKRGSNEQFF. The CDR3 nucleotides are TGTGCCAGCAGTTTCCTAGCCAAAAGAGGGTCCAATGAGCAGTTCTTC.

A word on this clonotype: This CDR3 is missing its conserved last phenylalanine or tryptophan, likely due to a read error. The chain recombines TRBV4-1 with TRBJ2-5; 9 bases are a match to TRBD2. This CDR3 has 15 residues. Unmatched junction bases numbered 6, after V lost 4 bases and J lost 3 bases. CDR1 is MGHRA, CDR2 YSYEKL, per germline. The CDR3 region is CASSRGAGGEETQYL. CDR3 sequence (DNA): TGCGCCAGCAGCCGGGGAGCGGGGGGCGAAGAGACCCAGTACTTG.

The rearrangement uses TRBV20-1 and TRBJ2-3, with D possibly matching TRBD2 (6 bases). The CDR3 length is 15 residues. With 0 bases removed from V and 3 bases from J, the gap between germline ends came to 13 bases. Germline assignment: CDR1 DFQATT and CDR2 SNEGSKA (reference sequence). The CDR3 reads CSARDTGDRTDTQYF. Here the CDR3 DNA reads TGCAGTGCTAGAGATACGGGGGATCGGACAGATACGCAGTATTTT.

The sample holds a few counts of this clonotype. The chain is built from TRBV6-5 and TRBJ2-1; perhaps TRBD1 as D (6 bases). The germline V gene has CDR1 MNHEY and CDR2 SVGAGI. Trimming shortened V by 6 bases and J by 4 bases, and 16 bases separated the two germline ends. This CDR3 contains 15 residues. This CDR3 is CASSPDSSNYNEQFF. The CDR3 bases are TGTGCCAGCAGCCCGGACAGCTCAAATTACAATGAGCAGTTCTTC.

This clonotype was observed a few times. V and J are TRBV20-1 and TRBJ2-1; TRBD2 aligns across 7 bases. Germline V CDR1 and CDR2: DFQATT, SNEGSKA (reference sequence). After removal of 6 bases from V and 5 bases from J, the junction contained 7 bases not matched to a gene. The CDR3 covers 13 residues. CDR3 sequence reads: CSAPTGGHNEQFF. The DNA for the CDR3 is TGCAGTGCACCCACGGGAGGCCACAATGAGCAGTTCTTC.

J is TRBJ1-2 and V is TRBV7-8; no definite D call. Trimming left V 8 bases short and J 4 bases short, with 17 bases between. CDR3 length equals 14 residues. Germline values: CDR1 SGHVS, CDR2 FQNEAQ. The CDR3 bases are TGTGCCAGCGCTAAGGACGTAGCCTTCTATGGCTACACCTTC. This sequence encodes CASAKDVAFYGYTF.

Worth noting for this clonotype: Here the CDR3 omits its conserved ending phenylalanine or tryptophan, so a read error is the likely source. This chain links TRBV14 with TRBJ2-7, with D possibly matching TRBD1 (5 bases). V was cut by 2 bases and J by 1 base, with 9 bases left in between. The CDR3 runs to 14 residues. Germline values: CDR1 SGHDN, CDR2 FVKESK. The CDR3 loop reads CASSQTTESYEQYY. The CDR3 nucleotides read TGTGCCAGCAGCCAAACGACAGAATCCTACGAGCAGTACTAC.

This clonotype was observed a few times. This sequence joins TRBV6-6 and TRBJ2-1, with a weak D call TRBD1 (5 bases). This CDR3 has 16 amino acids. Per the germline V gene, CDR1 is MNHNY and CDR2 is SVGAGI (reference sequence). V lost 5 bases and J lost 6, with 20 bases in between. As DNA, the CDR3 is TGTGCCAGCAGTGAGATCGGCAGGGCATTGTCCAATGAGCAGTTCTTC. Its translation is CASSEIGRALSNEQFF.

This clonotype was counted ten times or more. V and J are TRBV7-2 and TRBJ1-1, with D hard to call. In germline, CDR1 is SGHTA, CDR2 FQGNSA. This CDR3 has 13 amino acids. Trimming took off 1 base at V and 1 base at J, with 4 bases between the two ends. CDR3 loop: CASSLGRNTEAFF. In nucleotides, the CDR3 is TGTGCCAGCAGCTTAGGACGGAACACTGAAGCTTTCTTT.

Points on this clonotype: One junction end does not reproduce the germline sequence, and a read error may be involved. The V and J genes are TRBV4-1 and TRBJ1-2, with D perhaps TRBD1 (5 bases). The CDR3 consists of 14 residues. Germline CDR1 and CDR2: MGHRA and YSYEKL. CDR3 nucleotide sequence: TGCTCCAGCAGCCAGGGAGACCAGGCCTATGGCTACACCTTC. Amino acids: CSSSQGDQAYGYTF.

This clonotype appeared once. Germline is not matched at one junction end, which may reflect a read error. The chain recombines TRBV12-3 or TRBV12-4 with TRBJ1-2, with 10 bases lining up with TRBD1. The CDR3 contains 13 residues. The CDR3 loop is CASSLGGTGDFNF. CDR3 DNA: TGTGCCAGCAGTTTGGGTGGGACAGGGGATTTCAACTTC.

This clonotype was observed a few times. The chain carries TRBV28 and TRBJ2-3, with 8 positions matching TRBD2. The CDR3 loop spans 17 amino acids. Germline CDR1 MDHEN, CDR2 SYDVKM. V gave up 5 bases and J gave up 1 base; unmatched junction bases: 11. CDR3 DNA: TGTGCCAGCAGTCTCTACAGAAGCGGGGGCCGCACAGATACGCAGTATTTT. It is translated as CASSLYRSGGRTDTQYF.

This clonotype came up a few times. The V gene is TRBV5-5, the J gene TRBJ1-2; 9 bases fit TRBD1. This CDR3 region has 15 residues. Germline V gene sequence: CDR1 SGHKS, CDR2 YYEKEE (reference sequence). The V and J ends lost 4 bases and 4 bases, in that order; junction bases with no gene match: 8. In DNA form, the CDR3 reads TGTGCCAGCAGCCCGGACAGGGGTATGAGCTATGGCTACACCTTC. It is translated as CASSPDRGMSYGYTF.

The sample holds a few counts of this clonotype. The V call is TRBV20-1, the J call TRBJ2-1, with 10 bases matching TRBD2. V was clipped by 3 bases and J by 3 bases; unmatched bases: 5. CDR3 size: 15 residues. Per germline, CDR1 DFQATT and CDR2 SNEGSKA (reference sequence). The CDR3 DNA follows: TGCAGTGCTAGGTCTTCTAGCGGGGGCTACAATGAGCAGTTCTTC. Protein: CSARSSSGGYNEQFF.